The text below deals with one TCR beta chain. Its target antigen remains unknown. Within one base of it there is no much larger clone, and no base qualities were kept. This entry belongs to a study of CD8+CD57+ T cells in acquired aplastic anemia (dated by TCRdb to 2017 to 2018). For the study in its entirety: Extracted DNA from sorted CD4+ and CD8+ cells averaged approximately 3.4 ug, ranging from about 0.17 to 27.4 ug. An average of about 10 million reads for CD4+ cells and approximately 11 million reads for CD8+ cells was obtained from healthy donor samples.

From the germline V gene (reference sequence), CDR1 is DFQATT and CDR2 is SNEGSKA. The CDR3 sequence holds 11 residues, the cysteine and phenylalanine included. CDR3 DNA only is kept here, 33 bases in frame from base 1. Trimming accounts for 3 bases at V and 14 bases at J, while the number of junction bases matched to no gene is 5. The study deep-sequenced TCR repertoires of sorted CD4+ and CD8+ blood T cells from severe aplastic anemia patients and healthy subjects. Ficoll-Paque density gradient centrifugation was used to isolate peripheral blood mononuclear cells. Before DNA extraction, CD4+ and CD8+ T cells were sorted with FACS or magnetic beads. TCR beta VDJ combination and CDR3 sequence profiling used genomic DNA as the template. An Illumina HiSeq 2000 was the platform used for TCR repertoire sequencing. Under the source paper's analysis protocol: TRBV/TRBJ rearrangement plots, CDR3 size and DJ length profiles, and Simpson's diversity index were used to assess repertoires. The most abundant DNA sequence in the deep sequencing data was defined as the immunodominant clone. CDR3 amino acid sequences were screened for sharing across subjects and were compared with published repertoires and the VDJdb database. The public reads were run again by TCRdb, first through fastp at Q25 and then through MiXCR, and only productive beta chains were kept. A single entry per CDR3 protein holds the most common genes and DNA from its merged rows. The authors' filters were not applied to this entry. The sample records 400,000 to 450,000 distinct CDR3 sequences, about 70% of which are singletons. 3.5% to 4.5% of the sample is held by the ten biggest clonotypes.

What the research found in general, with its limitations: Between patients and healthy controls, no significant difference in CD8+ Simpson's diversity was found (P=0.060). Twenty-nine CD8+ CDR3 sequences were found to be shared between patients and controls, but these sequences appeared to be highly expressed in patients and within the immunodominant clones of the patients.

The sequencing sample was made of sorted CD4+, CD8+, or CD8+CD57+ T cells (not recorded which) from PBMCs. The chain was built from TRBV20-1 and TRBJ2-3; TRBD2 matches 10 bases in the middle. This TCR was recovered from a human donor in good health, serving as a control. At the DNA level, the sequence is TGCAGTGCTAGCTCTAGCGGGGGTCCGTATTTT. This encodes CSASSSGGPYF.